The 7 T cell receptor beta chains below come from one sample, sequenced in a study of CD8+CD57+ T cells in acquired aplastic anemia. Profiling of TCR beta VDJ combinations and CDR3 sequences used genomic DNA as template. TCRdb passed the reads through MiXCR, listing each CDR3 protein once. Counted here are some 220,000 distinct CDR3 sequences, around 32% occurring once; the ten biggest clones make up around 1.1%. The sample comprised sorted CD4+, CD8+, or CD8+CD57+ T cells (not recorded which) from PBMCs. The receptors were sampled from a human donor in good health, serving as a control.

This chain uses TRBV29-1 with TRBJ2-5, with D uncertain. This CDR3 has 9 amino acids. Trimming cost V 4 bases and J 5 bases, with 2 bases left between them. CDR1 and CDR2 (germline): SQVTM, ANQGSEA. As DNA, the CDR3 is TGCAGCGTTGGGGAGACCCAGTACTTC. Protein sequence: CSVGETQYF. The full variable domain, in which reference TRBV29-1 and TRBJ2-5 provide the parts outside the CDR3, is SAVISQKPSRDICQRGTSLTIQCQVDSQVTMMFWYRQQPGQSLTLIATANQGSEATYESGFVIDKFPISRPNLTFSTLTVSNMSPEDSSIYLCSVGETQYFGPGTRLLVL.

This clonotype was seen many times. The J gene is TRBJ2-5, the V gene TRBV20-1; perhaps TRBD2 as D (5 bases). The CDR3 loop spans 15 amino acids. Trimming pared 5 bases from V and 7 bases from J, leaving 23 bases between. From germline, CDR1 is DFQATT and CDR2 SNEGSKA (reference sequence). The CDR3 bases are TGCAGTGCTGCCAGCGGAGCGGACCACCAATTGACCCAGTACTTC. This gives the protein CSAASGADHQLTQYF.

The V call is TRBV27, the J call TRBJ1-2; D may be TRBD1 (5 bases). The CDR3 has 15 amino acids. V was clipped by 5 bases and J by 2 bases, with 15 bases between them. Germline V gene sequence: CDR1 MNHEY, CDR2 SMNVEV (reference sequence). This CDR3 reads CASSPLRAANYGYTF. The DNA of the CDR3 is TGTGCCAGCAGTCCCCTCAGGGCCGCGAACTATGGCTACACCTTC.

This clonotype was seen many times. The chain joins TRBV5-1 to TRBJ2-3; unclear D gene. The CDR3 is made up of 14 amino acids. Germline CDR1 and CDR2: SGHRS and YFSETQ. The V and J ends lost 0 bases and 1 base respectively, with 6 bases between them. CDR3 DNA: TGCGCCAGCAGCTTGGAGAATGGCACAGATACGCAGTATTTT. Residues: CASSLENGTDTQYF.

The count of this clonotype is one. A much bigger clone sits one base away, suggesting this may be a read error. The chain is built from TRBV20-1 and TRBJ1-1; TRBD1 matches 10 bases. The CDR3 runs 15 residues. Germline V lookup: CDR1 DFQATT, CDR2 SNEGSKA (reference sequence). The ends lost 8 bases at V and 0 bases at J; junction bases unmatched: 9. DNA for the CDR3: TGCAGTACCCAAGGGACAGGGGTAATGAACACTGAAGCTTTCTTT. Protein product: CSTQGTGVMNTEAFF.

In its sample, this clonotype was seen a few times. The chain uses TRBV5-4 and TRBJ2-1; no clear D gene. This CDR3 spans 13 amino acids. The V end lost 3 bases, the J end lost 8 bases, and 12 bases lay between the germline ends. Germline V gene data show CDR1 as SGHNT and CDR2 as YYREEE (reference sequence). The CDR3 nucleotides are TGTGCCAGCAGCTATCTGCAGCAAGATGAGCAGTTCTTC. Its translation: CASSYLQQDEQFF.

This clonotype was counted many times. This chain uses TRBV10-2 with TRBJ2-7, with 14 bases aligning to TRBD2. The V gene end was trimmed by 7 bases and the J gene end by 2 bases; junction bases not matched to a gene: 16. CDR1 is WSHSY, CDR2 SAAADI, per germline. CDR3 length: 19 amino acids. DNA of the CDR3: TGCGCCAGCACTCCGAGACTAGCGGGAGGGCTAGGGAGGACCTACGAGCAGTACTTC. Protein: CASTPRLAGGLGRTYEQYF.